This TCR beta chain comes out of a study of T cell responses to AZD1222 COVID-19 vaccine. This clone was observed a single time. The antigen is not known. The data were produced by immunoSEQ multiplex PCR, yet TCRdb's version contains in-frame clones alone and is incomplete. This table holds over 95,000 clones, about 81% found once. CDR1 and CDR2 (germline): GTSNPN, SVGIG (reference sequence). The CDR3 runs to 16 residues. General study findings and limits: At 160-218 and 743-854, vaccine-associated CD4 TCRs were dominant, and they spanned spike. Every sample of the repertoires postdated the peak T cell response. Increased Spike-specific TCR breadth and depth were observed after two AZD1222 doses.

This TCR was sampled from an adult who received the AZD1222 COVID-19 vaccine. The gene calls are TRBV30 and TRBJ2-1; 8 positions match TRBD2. Specimen: peripheral blood, collected 28 days after the second AZD1222 dose. The CDR3 reads CALDRLAGGGYNEQFF. The CDR3 DNA follows: TGTGCGTTAGATCGTCTCGCGGGAGGAGGGTACAATGAGCAGTTCTTC. Variable domain in full (rest from reference TRBV30 and TRBJ2-1): SQTIHQWPATLVQPVGSPLSLECTVEGTSNPNLYWYRQAAGRGLQLLFYSVGIGQISSEVPQNLSASRPQDRQFILSSKKLLLSDSGFYLCALDRLAGGGYNEQFFGPGTRLTVL.